These T cell receptor beta chains were read from a single sample in a study of OX40 agonist ivuxolimab in advanced cancers. TCRdb keeps only in-frame clones here, not all; method: immunoSEQ multiplex PCR. Altogether about 89,000 clones are present, nearly 90% being singletons, with the ten largest covering 0.25% to 0.35%. The sequenced sample was CD4+ or CD8+ T cells sorted from blood, obtained in a trial of the OX40 agonist ivuxolimab. These receptors all come from an adult with an advanced solid tumor such as melanoma, head and neck, liver or kidney cancer. Both conserved end residues are part of each CDR3. The D gene is left open where the match is weak. For some rows the clone size is stated as once, few or many, or as a class when expanded; others skip it.

-	TRBV21-1	TRBJ1-1	-	CASSKAFPDSPGSAFF	TGTGCCAGCAGCAAAGCCTTTCCGGACTCCCCCGGATCGGCTTTCTTT
-	TRBV29-1	TRBJ2-3	TRBD2	CSVVRGTSGGGDTQYF	TGCAGCGTTGTTAGGGGGACTAGCGGGGGCGGAGATACGCAGTATTTT
-	TRBV14	TRBJ2-3	TRBD2	CASSPLAGASTDTQYF	TGTGCCAGCAGCCCATTAGCGGGGGCCAGCACAGATACGCAGTATTTT
-	TRBV18	TRBJ2-3	-	CASSPIGADTQYF	TGTGCCAGCTCACCGATTGGGGCAGATACGCAGTATTTT
once	TRBV6-6	TRBJ1-5	TRBD1	CASSSGTARSQHF	TGTGCCAGCAGTTCCGGGACAGCGCGGTCCCAGCATTTT
-	TRBV14	TRBJ2-7	TRBD1	CASSQHWDSPMVYF	TGTGCCAGCAGCCAACATTGGGACAGTCCTATGGTGTACTTC
few	TRBV7-2	TRBJ1-6	-	CASSKGRGPILALHF	TGTGCCAGCAGCAAAGGCCGAGGCCCAATTCTGGCCCTCCACTTT
-	TRBV9	TRBJ2-1	TRBD1	CASSVRDSIYNEQFF	TGTGCCAGCAGCGTCCGGGACAGCATATACAATGAGCAGTTCTTC
-	TRBV18	TRBJ1-2	TRBD1	CASSPLLGTGREHGYTF	TGTGCCAGCTCACCACTTCTAGGGACAGGGAGGGAGCATGGCTACACCTTC
-	TRBV6-5	TRBJ1-2	-	CASGQGSSGYTF	TGTGCCAGCGGGCAGGGGAGTTCTGGCTACACCTTC
-	TRBV4-1	TRBJ1-5	TRBD1	CASSQGTGFSNQPQHF	TGCGCCAGCAGCCAAGGGACAGGCTTTAGCAATCAGCCCCAGCATTTT
-	TRBV11-2	TRBJ2-7	-	CASSSLRAGSYEQYF	TGTGCCAGCAGCTCCCTGAGGGCAGGGAGCTACGAGCAGTACTTC
-	TRBV5-6	TRBJ1-6	TRBD1	CASSVGTVGNSPLHF	TGTGCCAGCAGCGTAGGGACAGTGGGTAATTCACCCCTCCACTTT
-	TRBV5-1	TRBJ2-5	-	CASSIGTNQETQYF	TGCGCCAGCAGCATCGGGACGAACCAAGAGACCCAGTACTTC
-	TRBV19	TRBJ2-7	TRBD1	CASTLDRGLYEQYF	TGTGCCAGTACCTTGGACAGGGGGCTCTACGAGCAGTACTTC
-	TRBV15	TRBJ1-1	-	CATSRDGSQLWEAFF	TGTGCCACCAGCAGAGACGGCAGCCAGTTATGGGAAGCTTTCTTT
-	TRBV10-2	TRBJ2-7	-	CATQTPGEQYF	TGCGCCACCCAGACCCCCGGCGAGCAGTACTTC
-	TRBV7-9	TRBJ2-7	TRBD1	CASSFARDSMNSYEQYF	TGTGCCAGCAGCTTCGCCCGGGACAGCATGAACTCCTACGAGCAGTACTTC
once	TRBV10-2	TRBJ2-1	TRBD2	CASSESGGGANEQFF	TGCGCCAGCAGTGAGTCGGGCGGGGGGGCTAATGAGCAGTTCTTC
-	TRBV15	TRBJ2-7	-	CATSRIRAGDEQYF	TGTGCCACCAGCAGAATTAGGGCAGGCGACGAGCAGTACTTC
once	TRBV30	TRBJ1-2	-	CARSTEPNYGYTF	TGTGCCCGGAGCACGGAGCCGAACTATGGCTACACCTTC
-	TRBV6-5	TRBJ2-7	TRBD1	CASRIGQGGSYEQYF	TGTGCCAGCAGAATCGGACAGGGGGGCTCCTACGAGCAGTACTTC
-	TRBV4-2	TRBJ1-1	TRBD1	CASSQDGQGLTEAFF	TGTGCCAGCAGCCAAGATGGACAGGGTCTTACTGAAGCTTTCTTT
-	TRBV6-6	TRBJ1-1	-	CASTSWVSGNTEAFF	TGTGCCAGCACCAGCTGGGTCTCAGGGAACACTGAAGCTTTCTTT
-	TRBV29-1	TRBJ1-2	-	CSVDNKQPGRNYGYTF	TGCAGCGTTGATAACAAGCAACCGGGACGGAACTATGGCTACACCTTC
-	TRBV13	TRBJ2-7	TRBD1	CASSPGTGGGEAYEQYF	TGTGCCAGCAGCCCCGGGACAGGGGGTGGAGAAGCCTACGAGCAGTACTTC
-	TRBV5-1	TRBJ1-3	-	CASSQGGRTSSGNTIYF	TGCGCCAGCAGCCAGGGCGGGAGAACGAGCTCTGGAAACACCATATATTTT
-	TRBV10-2	TRBJ1-3	-	CASRQTLLSGNTIYF	TGCGCCAGCAGGCAGACTCTCCTCTCTGGAAACACCATATATTTT
-	TRBV11-3	TRBJ1-1	-	CASSFYEVPEAFF	TGTGCCAGCAGCTTCTATGAGGTCCCTGAAGCTTTCTTT
-	TRBV9	TRBJ2-1	TRBD1	CASSEGGQGLTEQFF	TGTGCCAGCAGCGAAGGCGGACAGGGACTTACTGAGCAGTTCTTC
-	TRBV15	TRBJ1-2	TRBD1	CATSLRQGTNYGYTF	TGTGCCACCAGCCTACGACAGGGGACCAACTATGGCTACACCTTC
-	TRBV11-2	TRBJ2-7	-	CASSDRREQYF	TGTGCCAGCAGCGACAGGCGGGAGCAGTACTTC
once	TRBV6-1	TRBJ1-1	TRBD1	CASNQGANTEAFF	TGTGCCAGCAATCAGGGGGCGAACACTGAAGCTTTCTTT
-	TRBV13	TRBJ1-1	-	CASSLGRRTAFF	TGTGCCAGCAGCTTAGGCCGGAGAACGGCTTTCTTT
-	TRBV28	TRBJ1-1	-	CASSSPGGSVRTEAFF	TGTGCCAGCAGTTCCCCCGGGGGATCCGTGAGAACTGAAGCTTTCTTT
-	TRBV28	TRBJ2-3	TRBD2	CASRYGTSGGTDTQYF	TGTGCCAGCAGATACGGGACTAGCGGTGGCACAGATACGCAGTATTTT
-	TRBV5-1	TRBJ2-1	TRBD2	CASSSFLAGGTNEQFF	TGCGCCAGCAGCTCCTTCCTAGCGGGGGGAACCAATGAGCAGTTCTTC
once	TRBV7-2	TRBJ2-2	-	CANGRTNTGELFF	TGTGCCAATGGACGAACGAACACCGGGGAGCTGTTTTTT
-	TRBV5-4	TRBJ2-5	TRBD2	CASSLVGLAGVGETQYF	TGTGCCAGCAGCTTGGTGGGGTTAGCGGGGGTGGGAGAGACCCAGTACTTC
few	TRBV25-1	TRBJ2-7	-	CASSVFSYEQYF	TGTGCCAGCAGTGTATTTTCCTACGAGCAGTACTTC
medium-sized	TRBV7-9	TRBJ1-6	-	CASSFGQQNSPLHF	TGTGCCAGCAGCTTCGGACAGCAAAATTCACCCCTCCACTTT
-	TRBV11-2	TRBJ2-5	TRBD1	CASGKGAIQETQYF	TGTGCCAGCGGCAAGGGGGCCATCCAAGAGACCCAGTACTTC
-	TRBV29-1	TRBJ2-5	TRBD2	CSVESPLTYSGVETQYF	TGCAGCGTTGAATCCCCCCTTACTTATAGCGGGGTGGAGACCCAGTACTTC
-	TRBV7-2	TRBJ2-7	-	CASSLRGGSSYEQYF	TGTGCCAGCAGCTTAAGAGGGGGGTCCTCCTACGAGCAGTACTTC
-	TRBV19	TRBJ2-3	TRBD1	CASRGQGKYF	TGTGCCAGTAGGGGACAGGGAAAGTATTTT
-	TRBV6-6	TRBJ2-2	-	CASSQGPNTGELFF	TGTGCCAGCAGTCAAGGGCCGAACACCGGGGAGCTGTTTTTT